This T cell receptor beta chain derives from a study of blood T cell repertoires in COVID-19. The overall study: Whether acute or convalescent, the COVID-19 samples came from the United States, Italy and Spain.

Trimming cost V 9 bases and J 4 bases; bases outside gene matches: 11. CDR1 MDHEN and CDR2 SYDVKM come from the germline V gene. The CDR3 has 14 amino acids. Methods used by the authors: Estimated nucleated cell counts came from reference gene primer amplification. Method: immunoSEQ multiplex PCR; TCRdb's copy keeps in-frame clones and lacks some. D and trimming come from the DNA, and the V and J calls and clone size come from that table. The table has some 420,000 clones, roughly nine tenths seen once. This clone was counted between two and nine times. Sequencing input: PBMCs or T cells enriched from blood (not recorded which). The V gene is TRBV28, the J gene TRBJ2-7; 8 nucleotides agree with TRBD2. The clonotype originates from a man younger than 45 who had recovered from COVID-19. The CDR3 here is CASGAAGEVYEQYF. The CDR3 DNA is TGTGCCAGTGGAGCAGCGGGAGAGGTATACGAGCAGTACTTC.